This T cell receptor (beta chain) was identified in a study of T cells in Graves' hyperthyroidism and ophthalmopathy. What was amplified from RNA transcripts were TCR beta CDR3 regions. Using the HTBI primer set, a first-round RT-PCR was run on the TCR CDR3. TCRdb used MiXCR to reprocess the multiplex PCR reads, holding one entry per CDR3 protein. The profile shows fewer than 550,000 distinct CDR3 sequences, about 24% of them singletons. Overall study findings and caveats: The blood repertoire included most of the expanded thyroid clonotypes above 0.001.

CDR3 length equals 16 residues. In germline, CDR1 is SNHLY, CDR2 FYNNEI. Between the trimmed V and J ends, which lost 0 bases and 7 bases, there was a span of 16 bases. This sample holds PBMCs from about 9.3 ml fresh peripheral blood. This clonotype was counted ten times or more. The antigen is not known. The specimen was blood. The TCR originated in a young woman with Graves' ophthalmopathy. This chain uses TRBV2 with TRBJ2-4, with D maybe TRBD2 (7 bases). In DNA form, the CDR3 reads TGTGCCAGCAGTGAAGCGCTGGGGGGGGGCCGGAACATTCAGTACTTC. Translating it yields CASSEALGGGRNIQYF.